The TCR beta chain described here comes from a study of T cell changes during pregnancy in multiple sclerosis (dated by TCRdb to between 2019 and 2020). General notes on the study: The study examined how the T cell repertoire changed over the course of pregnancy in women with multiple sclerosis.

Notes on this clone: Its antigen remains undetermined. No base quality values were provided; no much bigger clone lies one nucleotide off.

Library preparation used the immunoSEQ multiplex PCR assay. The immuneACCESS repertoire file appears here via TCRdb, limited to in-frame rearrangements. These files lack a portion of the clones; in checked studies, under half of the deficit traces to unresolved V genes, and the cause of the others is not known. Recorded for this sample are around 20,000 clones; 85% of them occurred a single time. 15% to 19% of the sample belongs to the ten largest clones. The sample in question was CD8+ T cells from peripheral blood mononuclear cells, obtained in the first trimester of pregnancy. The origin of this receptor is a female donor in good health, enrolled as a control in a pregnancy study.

The CDR3 sequence is CASSLGDRNTEAFF. The DNA sequence is as follows: TGCGCCAGCAGCTTAGGGGACAGGAACACTGAAGCTTTCTTT. The sequence links TRBV5-1 to TRBJ1-1; 7 bases in between match TRBD1. From a lookup of the germline V gene, CDR1 and CDR2 are SGHRS and YFSETQ. Taken from cysteine to phenylalanine, the CDR3 has 14 residues. Left in the record is the CDR3 DNA by itself, 42 bases read in frame from the first base. Germline trimming amounts to 2 bases on V and 1 base on J, with 2 as the count of junction bases outside the gene matches.